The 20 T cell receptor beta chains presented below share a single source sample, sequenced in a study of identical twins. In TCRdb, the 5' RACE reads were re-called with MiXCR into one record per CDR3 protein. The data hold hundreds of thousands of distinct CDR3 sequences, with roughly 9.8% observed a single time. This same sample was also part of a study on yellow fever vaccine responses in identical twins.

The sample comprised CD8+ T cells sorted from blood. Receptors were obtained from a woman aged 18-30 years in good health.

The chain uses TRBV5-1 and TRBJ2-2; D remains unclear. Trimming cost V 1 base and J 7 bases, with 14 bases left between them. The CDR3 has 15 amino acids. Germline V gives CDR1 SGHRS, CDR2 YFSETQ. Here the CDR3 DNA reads TGCGCCAGCAGCTTGCCCTCTTCGGGCATCGGGGAGCTGTTTTTT. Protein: CASSLPSSGIGELFF.

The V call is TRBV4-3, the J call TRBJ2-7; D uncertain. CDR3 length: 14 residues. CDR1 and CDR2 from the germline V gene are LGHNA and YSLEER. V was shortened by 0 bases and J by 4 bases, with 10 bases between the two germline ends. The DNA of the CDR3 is TGCGCCAGCAGCCAAGATCCATTAGGGTACGAGCAGTACTTC. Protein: CASSQDPLGYEQYF.

In DNA form, the CDR3 reads TGTGCCAGCAGCTCCCCCCCGGGGGAGCAGTTCTTC. Translated, it gives CASSSPPGEQFF. J is TRBJ2-1 and V is TRBV13, with a weak D call TRBD2 (5 bases). Germline values: CDR1 PRHDT, CDR2 FYEKMQ (reference sequence). V was cut by 4 bases and J by 10 bases, with 11 bases left in between. CDR3 length: 12 amino acids.

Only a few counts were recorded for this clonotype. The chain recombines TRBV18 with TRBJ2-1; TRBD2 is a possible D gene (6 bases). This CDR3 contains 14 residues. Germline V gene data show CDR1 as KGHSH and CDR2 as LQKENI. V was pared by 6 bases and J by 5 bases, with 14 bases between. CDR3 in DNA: TGTGCCAGCTCCCCCTATCGCGGGGACAATGAGCAGTTCTTC. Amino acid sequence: CASSPYRGDNEQFF.

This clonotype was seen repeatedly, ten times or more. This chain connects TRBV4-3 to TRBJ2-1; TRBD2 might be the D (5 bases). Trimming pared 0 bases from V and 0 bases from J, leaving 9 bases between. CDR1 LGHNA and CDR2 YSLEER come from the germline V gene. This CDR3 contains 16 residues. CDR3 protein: CASSQDRGYSYNEQFF. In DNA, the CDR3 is TGCGCCAGCAGCCAAGATCGAGGGTACTCCTACAATGAGCAGTTCTTC.

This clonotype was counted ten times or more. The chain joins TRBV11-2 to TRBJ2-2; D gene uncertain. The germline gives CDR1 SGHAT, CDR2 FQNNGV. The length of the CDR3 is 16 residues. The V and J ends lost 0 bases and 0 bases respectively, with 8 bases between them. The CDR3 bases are TGTGCCAGCAGCTTAGAGTGGCTGGCGAACACCGGGGAGCTGTTTTTT. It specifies CASSLEWLANTGELFF.

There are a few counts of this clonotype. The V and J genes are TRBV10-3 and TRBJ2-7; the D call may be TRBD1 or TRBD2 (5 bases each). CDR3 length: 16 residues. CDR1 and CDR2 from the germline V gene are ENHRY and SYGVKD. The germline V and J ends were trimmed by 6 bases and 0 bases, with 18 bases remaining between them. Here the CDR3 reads CAISGAYTERSYEQYF. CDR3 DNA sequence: TGTGCCATCAGCGGGGCTTACACTGAACGCTCCTACGAGCAGTACTTC.

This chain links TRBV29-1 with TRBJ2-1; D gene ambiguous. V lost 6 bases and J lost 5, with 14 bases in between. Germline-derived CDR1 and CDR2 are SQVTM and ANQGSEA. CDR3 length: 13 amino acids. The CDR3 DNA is TGCAGCGTCTCCCAGATTAATGACAATGAGCAGTTCTTC. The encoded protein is CSVSQINDNEQFF.

The CDR3, as DNA: TGTGCCAGGAGGCGATCGGGGGGTCCGGATACGCAGTATTTT. This encodes CARRRSGGPDTQYF. The gene calls are TRBV2 and TRBJ2-3; TRBD2 aligns across 7 bases. With V trimmed by 9 bases and J by 6 bases, 12 bases remained unmatched. Per germline, CDR1 SNHLY and CDR2 FYNNEI. CDR3 length: 14 residues.

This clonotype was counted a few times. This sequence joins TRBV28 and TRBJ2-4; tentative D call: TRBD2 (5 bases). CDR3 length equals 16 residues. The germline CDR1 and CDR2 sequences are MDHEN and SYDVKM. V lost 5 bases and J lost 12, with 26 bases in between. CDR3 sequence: CASSANNEGEARHQYF. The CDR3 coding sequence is TGTGCCAGCAGTGCAAATAACGAGGGTGAGGCTCGGCATCAGTACTTC.

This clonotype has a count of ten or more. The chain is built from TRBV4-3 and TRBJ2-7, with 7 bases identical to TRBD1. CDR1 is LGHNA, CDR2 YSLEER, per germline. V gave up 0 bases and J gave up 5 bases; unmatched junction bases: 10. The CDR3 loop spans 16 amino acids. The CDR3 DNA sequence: TGCGCCAGCAGCCAAGATATAGGGGGCGATGAGGACGAGCAGTACTTC. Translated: CASSQDIGGDEDEQYF.

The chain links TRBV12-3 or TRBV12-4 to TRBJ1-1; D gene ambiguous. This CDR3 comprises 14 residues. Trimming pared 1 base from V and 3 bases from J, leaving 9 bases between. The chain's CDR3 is CASSLGTSDTEAFF. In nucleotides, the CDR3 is TGTGCCAGCAGTTTAGGGACCTCGGACACTGAAGCTTTCTTT.

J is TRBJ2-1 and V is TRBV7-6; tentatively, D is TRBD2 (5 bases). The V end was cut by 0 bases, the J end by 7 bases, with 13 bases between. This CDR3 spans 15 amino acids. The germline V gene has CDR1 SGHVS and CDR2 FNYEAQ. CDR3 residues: CASSLATGLGNEQFF. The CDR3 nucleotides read TGTGCCAGCAGCTTAGCCACTGGACTTGGGAATGAGCAGTTCTTC.

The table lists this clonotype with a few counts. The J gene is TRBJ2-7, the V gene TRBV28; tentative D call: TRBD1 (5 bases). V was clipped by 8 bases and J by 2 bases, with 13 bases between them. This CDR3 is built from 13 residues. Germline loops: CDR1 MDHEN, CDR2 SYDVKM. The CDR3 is CASAGREPYEQYF. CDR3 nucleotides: TGTGCCAGCGCCGGCAGGGAACCCTACGAGCAGTACTTC.

The CDR3 is CACLGQGTYEQYF. The CDR3 nucleotides are TGTGCCTGCTTGGGACAGGGGACCTACGAGCAGTACTTC. The gene calls are TRBV30 and TRBJ2-7, with 10 bases lining up with TRBD1. The CDR3 is 13 amino acids. J lost 2 bases, V lost 6 bases, and 4 bases had no gene match. Germline V lookup: CDR1 GTSNPN, CDR2 SVGIG (reference sequence).

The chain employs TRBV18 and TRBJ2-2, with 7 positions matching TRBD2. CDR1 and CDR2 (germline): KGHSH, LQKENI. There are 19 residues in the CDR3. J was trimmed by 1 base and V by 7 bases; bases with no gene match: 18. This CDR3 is CASWPPGSSGFKNTGELFF. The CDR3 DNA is TGTGCCAGCTGGCCACCCGGGAGTAGCGGGTTCAAGAACACCGGGGAGCTGTTTTTT.

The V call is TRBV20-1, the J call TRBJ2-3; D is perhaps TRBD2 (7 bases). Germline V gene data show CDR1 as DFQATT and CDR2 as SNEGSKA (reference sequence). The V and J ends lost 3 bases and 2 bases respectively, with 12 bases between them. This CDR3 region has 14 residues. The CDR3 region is CSARGGAFTDTQYF. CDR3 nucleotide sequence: TGCAGTGCTAGGGGGGGGGCATTCACAGATACGCAGTATTTT.

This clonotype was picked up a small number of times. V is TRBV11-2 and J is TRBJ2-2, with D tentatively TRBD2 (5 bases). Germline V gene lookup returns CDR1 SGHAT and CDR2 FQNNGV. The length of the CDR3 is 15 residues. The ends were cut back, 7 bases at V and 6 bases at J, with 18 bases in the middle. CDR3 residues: CASTIFPGGAGELFF. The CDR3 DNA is TGTGCCAGCACCATTTTTCCTGGAGGCGCCGGGGAGCTGTTTTTT.

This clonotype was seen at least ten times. CDR3 DNA sequence: TGCAGCGTCGCCCTGGGGGGGCGCACAGATACGCAGTATTTT. Translating gives CSVALGGRTDTQYF. The chain carries TRBV29-1 and TRBJ2-3, with D possibly TRBD2 on 7 matching bases. CDR3 size: 14 residues. Germline CDR1 is SQVTM and CDR2 is ANQGSEA. With 6 bases removed from V and 1 base from J, the gap between germline ends came to 14 bases.

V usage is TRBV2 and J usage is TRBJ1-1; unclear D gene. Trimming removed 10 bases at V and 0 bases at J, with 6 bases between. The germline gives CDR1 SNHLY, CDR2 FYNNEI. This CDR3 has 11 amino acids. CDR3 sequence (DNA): TGTGCCACGGATTTGAACACTGAAGCTTTCTTT. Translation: CATDLNTEAFF.